The next 2 T cell receptor beta chains were all read from a single sample in a study of OX40 agonist ivuxolimab in advanced cancers. Generated by immunoSEQ multiplex PCR, the TCRdb table keeps only in-frame clones and is missing some. The sample lists 40,000 to 50,000 clones; 88% were seen once. The specimen comprised CD4+ or CD8+ T cells sorted from blood, sampled in a trial of the OX40 agonist ivuxolimab. The receptors were gathered from an adult with an advanced solid tumor such as melanoma, head and neck, liver or kidney cancer.

The chain has TRBV19 and TRBJ2-6; 10 bases map to TRBD1. CDR3 length: 16 residues. V lost 7 bases to trimming and J lost 4 bases; unmatched junction nucleotides: 7. Germline V lookup: CDR1 LNHDA, CDR2 SQIVND (reference sequence). The CDR3 loop reads CASKRQGASGANVLTF. CDR3 in DNA: TGTGCCAGTAAGAGACAGGGGGCTTCCGGGGCCAACGTCCTGACTTTC.

V usage is TRBV7-8 and J usage is TRBJ2-1, with a tentative D call TRBD2 (5 bases). CDR1 SGHVS and CDR2 FQNEAQ come from the germline V gene. The CDR3 covers 14 residues. Trimming took 11 bases from V and 0 from J, leaving 14 bases between them. CDR3 sequence reads: CAVLGDSSYNEQFF. In nucleotides, the CDR3 is TGTGCCGTACTCGGGGATAGCTCCTACAATGAGCAGTTCTTC.